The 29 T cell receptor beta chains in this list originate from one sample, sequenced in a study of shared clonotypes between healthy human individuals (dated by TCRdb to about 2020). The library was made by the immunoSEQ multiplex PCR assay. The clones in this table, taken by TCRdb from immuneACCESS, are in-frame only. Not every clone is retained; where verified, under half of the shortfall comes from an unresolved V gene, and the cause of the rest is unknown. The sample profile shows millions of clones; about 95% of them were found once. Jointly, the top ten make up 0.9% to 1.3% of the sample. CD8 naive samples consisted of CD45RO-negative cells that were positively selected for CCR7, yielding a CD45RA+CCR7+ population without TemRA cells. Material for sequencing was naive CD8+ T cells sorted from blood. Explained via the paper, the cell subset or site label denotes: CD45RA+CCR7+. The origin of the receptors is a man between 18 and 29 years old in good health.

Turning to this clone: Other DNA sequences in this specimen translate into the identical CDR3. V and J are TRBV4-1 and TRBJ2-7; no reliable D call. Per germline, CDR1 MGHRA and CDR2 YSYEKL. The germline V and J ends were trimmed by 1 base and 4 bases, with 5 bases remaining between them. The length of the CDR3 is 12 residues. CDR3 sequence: CASSQGVYEQYF. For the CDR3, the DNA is TGCGCCAGCAGCCAAGGCGTATACGAGCAGTACTTC.

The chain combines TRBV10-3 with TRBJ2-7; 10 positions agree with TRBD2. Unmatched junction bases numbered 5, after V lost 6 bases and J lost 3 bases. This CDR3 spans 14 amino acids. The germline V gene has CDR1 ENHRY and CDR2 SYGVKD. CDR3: CAISLGLASYEQYF. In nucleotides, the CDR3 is TGTGCCATCAGCTTGGGACTAGCGAGCTACGAGCAGTACTTC.

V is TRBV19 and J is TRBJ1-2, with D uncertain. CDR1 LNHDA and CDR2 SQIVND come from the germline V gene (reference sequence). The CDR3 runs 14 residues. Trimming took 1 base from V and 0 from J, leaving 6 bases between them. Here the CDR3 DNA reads TGTGCCAGTAGTATAGTGGCAGCTAACTATGGCTACACCTTC. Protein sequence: CASSIVAANYGYTF.

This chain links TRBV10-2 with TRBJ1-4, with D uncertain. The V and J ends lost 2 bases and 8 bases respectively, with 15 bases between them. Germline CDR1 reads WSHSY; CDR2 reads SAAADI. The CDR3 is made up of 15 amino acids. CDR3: CASSEGPGLEEKLFF. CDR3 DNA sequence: TGCGCCAGCAGTGAGGGTCCGGGCCTGGAAGAAAAACTGTTTTTT.

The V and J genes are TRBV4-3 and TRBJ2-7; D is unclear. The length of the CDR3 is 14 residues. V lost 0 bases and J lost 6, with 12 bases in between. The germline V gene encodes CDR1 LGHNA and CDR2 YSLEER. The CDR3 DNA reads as TGCGCCAGCAGCCAAGATCGGGCAGTGCGCGAGCAGTACTTC. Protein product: CASSQDRAVREQYF.

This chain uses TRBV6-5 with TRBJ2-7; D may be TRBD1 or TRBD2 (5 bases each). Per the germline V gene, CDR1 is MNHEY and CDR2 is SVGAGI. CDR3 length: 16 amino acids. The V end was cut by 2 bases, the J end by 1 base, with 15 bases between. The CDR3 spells CASSYTFQGASYEQYF. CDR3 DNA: TGTGCCAGCAGTTACACCTTCCAGGGAGCGTCCTACGAGCAGTACTTC.

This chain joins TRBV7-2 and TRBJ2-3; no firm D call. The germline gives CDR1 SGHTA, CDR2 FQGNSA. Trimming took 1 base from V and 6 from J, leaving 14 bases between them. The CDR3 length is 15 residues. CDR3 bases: TGTGCCAGCAGCTTAGTAGCCCCGTTGGCGGATACGCAGTATTTT. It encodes CASSLVAPLADTQYF.

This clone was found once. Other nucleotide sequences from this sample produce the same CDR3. CDR3 nucleotides: TGCGCCAGCAGCCCCGGACTTGCCTACGAGCAGTACTTC. Protein: CASSPGLAYEQYF. The V gene is TRBV4-1, the J gene TRBJ2-7, with D possibly being TRBD2 (5 bases). Germline values: CDR1 MGHRA, CDR2 YSYEKL. The CDR3 is 13 amino acids. Trimming took 4 bases from V and 2 from J, leaving 9 bases between them.

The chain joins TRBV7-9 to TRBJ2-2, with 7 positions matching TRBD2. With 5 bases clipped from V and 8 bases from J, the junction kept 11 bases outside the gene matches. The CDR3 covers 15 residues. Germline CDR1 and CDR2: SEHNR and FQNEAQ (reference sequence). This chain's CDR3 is CASSPSGALRGELFF. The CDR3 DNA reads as TGTGCCAGCAGCCCGAGCGGGGCCTTGAGGGGGGAGCTGTTTTTT. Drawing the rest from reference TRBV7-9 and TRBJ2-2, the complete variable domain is DTGVSQNPRHKITKRGQNVTFRCDPISEHNRLYWYRQTLGQGPEFLTYFQNEAQLEKSRLLSDRFSAERPKGSFSTLEIQRTEQGDSAMYLCASSPSGALRGELFFGEGSRLTVL.

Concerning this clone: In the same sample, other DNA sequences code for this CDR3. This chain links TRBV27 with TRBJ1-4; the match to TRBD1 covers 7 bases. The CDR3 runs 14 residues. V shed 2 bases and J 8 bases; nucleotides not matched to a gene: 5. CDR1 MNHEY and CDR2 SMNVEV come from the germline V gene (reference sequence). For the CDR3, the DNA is TGTGCCAGCAGTTTAGGCCAGGGGGGAGAAAAACTGTTTTTT. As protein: CASSLGQGGEKLFF.

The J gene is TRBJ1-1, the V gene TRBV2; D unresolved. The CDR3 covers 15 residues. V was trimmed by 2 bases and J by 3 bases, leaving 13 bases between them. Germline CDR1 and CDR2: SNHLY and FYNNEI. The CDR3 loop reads CASSEWSGEDTEAFF. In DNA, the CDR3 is TGTGCCAGCAGTGAATGGTCTGGGGAAGACACTGAAGCTTTCTTT.

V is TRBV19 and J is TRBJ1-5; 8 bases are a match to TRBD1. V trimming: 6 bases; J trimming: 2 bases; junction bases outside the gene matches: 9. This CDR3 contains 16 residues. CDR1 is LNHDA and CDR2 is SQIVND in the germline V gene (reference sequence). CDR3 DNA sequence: TGTGCCAGTAGGAACTTCGACAGGGGAGGCAATCAGCCCCAGCATTTT. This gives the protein CASRNFDRGGNQPQHF.

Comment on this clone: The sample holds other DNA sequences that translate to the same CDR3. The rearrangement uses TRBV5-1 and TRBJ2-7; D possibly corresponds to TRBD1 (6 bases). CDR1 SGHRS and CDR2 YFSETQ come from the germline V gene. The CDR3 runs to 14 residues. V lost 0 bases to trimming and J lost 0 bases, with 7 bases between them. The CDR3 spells CASSLGGGSYEQYF. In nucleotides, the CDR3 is TGCGCCAGCAGCTTGGGAGGGGGCTCCTACGAGCAGTACTTC.

This CDR3 is CASSADLYGYTF. CDR3 bases: TGTGCCAGCAGCGCGGACCTCTATGGCTACACCTTC. The chain joins TRBV7-2 to TRBJ1-2; D uncertain. The CDR3 sequence is 12 residues long. Trimming took off 5 bases at V and 4 bases at J, with 8 bases between the two ends. The germline V gene encodes CDR1 SGHTA and CDR2 FQGNSA.

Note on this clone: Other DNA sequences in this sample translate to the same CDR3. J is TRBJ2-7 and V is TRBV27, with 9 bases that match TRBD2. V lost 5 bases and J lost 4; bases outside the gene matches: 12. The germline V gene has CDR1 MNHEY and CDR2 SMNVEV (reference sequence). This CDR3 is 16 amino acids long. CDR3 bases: TGTGCCAGCAGTCCATCTAGCGGGACGATAACTTACGAGCAGTACTTC. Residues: CASSPSSGTITYEQYF.

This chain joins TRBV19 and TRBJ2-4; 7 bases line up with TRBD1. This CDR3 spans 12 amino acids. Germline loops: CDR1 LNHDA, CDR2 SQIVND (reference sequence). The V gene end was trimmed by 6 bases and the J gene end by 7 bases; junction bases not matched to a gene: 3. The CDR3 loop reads CASSLQGNIQYF. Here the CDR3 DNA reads TGTGCCAGTAGCCTACAGGGGAACATTCAGTACTTC.

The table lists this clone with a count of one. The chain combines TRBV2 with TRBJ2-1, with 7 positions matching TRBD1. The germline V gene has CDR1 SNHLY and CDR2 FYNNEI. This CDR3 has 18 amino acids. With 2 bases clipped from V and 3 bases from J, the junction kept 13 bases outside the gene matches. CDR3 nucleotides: TGTGCCAGCAGTGAAAATTGGCCGGAGACAGGGATCTACAATGAGCAGTTCTTC. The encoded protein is CASSENWPETGIYNEQFF.

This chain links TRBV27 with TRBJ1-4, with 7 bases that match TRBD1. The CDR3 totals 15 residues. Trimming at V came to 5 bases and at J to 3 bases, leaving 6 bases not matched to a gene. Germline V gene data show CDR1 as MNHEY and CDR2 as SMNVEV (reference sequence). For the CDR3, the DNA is TGTGCCAGCAGTATCGAGGGGGCAGCTAATGAAAAACTGTTTTTT. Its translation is CASSIEGAANEKLFF.

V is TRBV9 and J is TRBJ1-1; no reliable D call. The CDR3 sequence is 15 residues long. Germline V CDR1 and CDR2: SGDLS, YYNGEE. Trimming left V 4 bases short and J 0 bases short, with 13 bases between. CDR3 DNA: TGTGCCAGCAGCTCCCGAGAGTCCATGAACACTGAAGCTTTCTTT. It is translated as CASSSRESMNTEAFF.

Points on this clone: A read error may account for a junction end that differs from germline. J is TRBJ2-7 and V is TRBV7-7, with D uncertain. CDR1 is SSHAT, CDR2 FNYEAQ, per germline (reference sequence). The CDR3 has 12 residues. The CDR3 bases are TGTGCTAGCAGCCTTTTGAACTACGAGCAGTACTTC. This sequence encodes CASSLLNYEQYF.

The CDR3 region has the DNA TGTGCCACCTCAGGGGGCCGGGAGACCCAGTACTTC. It encodes CATSGGRETQYF. The chain uses TRBV7-8 and TRBJ2-5, with 8 bases identical to TRBD1. Germline V lookup: CDR1 SGHVS, CDR2 FQNEAQ. The CDR3 covers 12 residues. V trimming: 10 bases; J trimming: 5 bases; junction bases outside the gene matches: 6.

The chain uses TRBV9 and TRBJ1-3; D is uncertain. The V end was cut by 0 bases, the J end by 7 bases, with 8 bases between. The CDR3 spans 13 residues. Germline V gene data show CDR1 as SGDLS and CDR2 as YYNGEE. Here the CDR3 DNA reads TGTGCCAGCAGCGTAGCTCGGTCTAACACCATATATTTT. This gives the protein CASSVARSNTIYF.

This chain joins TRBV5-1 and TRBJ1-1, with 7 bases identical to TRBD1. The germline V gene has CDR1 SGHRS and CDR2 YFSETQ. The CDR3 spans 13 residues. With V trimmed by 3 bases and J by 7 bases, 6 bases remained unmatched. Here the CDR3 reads CASSSTGYDEAFF. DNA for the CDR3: TGCGCCAGCAGCTCGACAGGGTACGATGAAGCTTTCTTT.

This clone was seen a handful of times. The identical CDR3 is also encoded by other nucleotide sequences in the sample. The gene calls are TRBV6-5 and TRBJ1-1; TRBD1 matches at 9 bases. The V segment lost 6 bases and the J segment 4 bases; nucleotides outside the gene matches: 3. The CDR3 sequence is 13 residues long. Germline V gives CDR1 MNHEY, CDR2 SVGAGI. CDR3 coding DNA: TGTGCCAGCAGCCAGACAGGGGGCACTGAAGCTTTCTTT. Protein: CASSQTGGTEAFF.

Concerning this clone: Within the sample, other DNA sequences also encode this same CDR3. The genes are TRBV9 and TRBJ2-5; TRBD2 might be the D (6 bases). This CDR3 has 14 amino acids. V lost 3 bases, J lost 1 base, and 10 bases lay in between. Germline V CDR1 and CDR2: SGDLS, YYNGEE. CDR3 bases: TGTGCCAGCAGCGGGTGGGGAGGCCAAGAGACCCAGTACTTC. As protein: CASSGWGGQETQYF.

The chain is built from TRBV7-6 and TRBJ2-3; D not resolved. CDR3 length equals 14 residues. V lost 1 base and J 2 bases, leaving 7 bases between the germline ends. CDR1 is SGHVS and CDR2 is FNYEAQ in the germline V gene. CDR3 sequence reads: CASSLVGYTDTQYF. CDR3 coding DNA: TGTGCCAGCAGCTTAGTGGGGTACACAGATACGCAGTATTTT.

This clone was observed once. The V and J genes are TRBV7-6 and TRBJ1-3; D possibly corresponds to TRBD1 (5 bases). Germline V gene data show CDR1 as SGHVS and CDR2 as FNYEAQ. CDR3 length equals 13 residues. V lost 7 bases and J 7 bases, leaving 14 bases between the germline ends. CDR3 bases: TGTGCCAGCACCGAGGCAGGGTCGAACACCATATATTTT. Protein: CASTEAGSNTIYF.

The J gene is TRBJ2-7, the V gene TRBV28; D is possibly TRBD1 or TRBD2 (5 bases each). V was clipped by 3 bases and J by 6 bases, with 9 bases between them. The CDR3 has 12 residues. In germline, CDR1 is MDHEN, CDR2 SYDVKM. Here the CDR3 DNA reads TGTGCCAGCAGTTTCTTGGGACGCGAGCAGTACTTC. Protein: CASSFLGREQYF.

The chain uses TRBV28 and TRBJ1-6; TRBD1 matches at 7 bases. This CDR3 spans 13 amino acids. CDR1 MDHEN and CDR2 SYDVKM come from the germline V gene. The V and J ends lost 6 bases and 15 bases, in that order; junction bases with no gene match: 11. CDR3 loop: CASRGRDSSFLHF. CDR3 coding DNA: TGTGCCAGCAGGGGTAGGGACAGTAGCTTCCTCCACTTT.